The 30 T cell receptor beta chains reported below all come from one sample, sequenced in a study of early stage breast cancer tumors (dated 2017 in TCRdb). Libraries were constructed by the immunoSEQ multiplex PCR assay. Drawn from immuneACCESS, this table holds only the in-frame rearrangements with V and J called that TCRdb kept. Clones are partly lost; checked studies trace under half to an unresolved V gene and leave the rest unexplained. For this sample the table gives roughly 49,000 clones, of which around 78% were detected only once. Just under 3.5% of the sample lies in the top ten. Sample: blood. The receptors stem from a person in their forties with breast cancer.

CDR3 bases: TGTGCCAGCAGTGAATCAGGGCGCTACGAGCAGTACTTC. This encodes CASSESGRYEQYF. This chain uses TRBV6-1 with TRBJ2-7, with TRBD1 as a possible D gene (5 bases). Germline values: CDR1 MNHNS, CDR2 SASEGT. V gave up 2 bases and J gave up 3 bases, with 8 bases separating them. The CDR3 runs 13 residues.

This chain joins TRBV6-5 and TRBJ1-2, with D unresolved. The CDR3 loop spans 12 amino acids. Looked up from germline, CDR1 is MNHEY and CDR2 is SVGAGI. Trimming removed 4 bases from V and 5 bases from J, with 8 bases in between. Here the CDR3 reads CASSSSRYGYTF. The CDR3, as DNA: TGTGCCAGCAGTTCCTCGCGATATGGCTACACCTTC.

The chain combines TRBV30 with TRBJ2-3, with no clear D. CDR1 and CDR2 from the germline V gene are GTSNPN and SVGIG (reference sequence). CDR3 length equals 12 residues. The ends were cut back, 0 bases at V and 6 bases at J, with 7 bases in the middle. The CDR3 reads CAWSVGLDTQYF. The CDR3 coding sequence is TGTGCCTGGAGTGTCGGTCTGGATACGCAGTATTTT. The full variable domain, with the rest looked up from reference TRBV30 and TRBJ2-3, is SQTIHQWPATLVQPVGSPLSLECTVEGTSNPNLYWYRQAAGRGLQLLFYSVGIGQISSEVPQNLSASRPQDRQFILSSKKLLLSDSGFYLCAWSVGLDTQYFGPGTRLTVL.

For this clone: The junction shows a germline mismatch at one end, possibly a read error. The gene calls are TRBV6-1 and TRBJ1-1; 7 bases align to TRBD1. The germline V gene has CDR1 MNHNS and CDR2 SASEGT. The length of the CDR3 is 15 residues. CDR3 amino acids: CASREGGHKNTEAFF. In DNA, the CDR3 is TGTGCCAGCAGGGAAGGGGGCCACAAGAACACTGAAGCTTTCTTT.

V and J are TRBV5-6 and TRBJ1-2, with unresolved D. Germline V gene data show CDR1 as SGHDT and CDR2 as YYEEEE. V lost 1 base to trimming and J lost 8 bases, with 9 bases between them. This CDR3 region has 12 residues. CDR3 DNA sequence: TGTGCCAGCAGCTTGAGAACTAGCGGCTACACCTTC. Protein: CASSLRTSGYTF.

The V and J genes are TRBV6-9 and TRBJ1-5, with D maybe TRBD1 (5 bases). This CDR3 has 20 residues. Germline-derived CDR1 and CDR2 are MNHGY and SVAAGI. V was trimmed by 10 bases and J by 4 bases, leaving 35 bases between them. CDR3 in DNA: TGTGCCAATACAAAGTTACGTCCTCCGGGGGGGACCCCTGGAAATCAGCCCCAGCATTTT. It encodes CANTKLRPPGGTPGNQPQHF.

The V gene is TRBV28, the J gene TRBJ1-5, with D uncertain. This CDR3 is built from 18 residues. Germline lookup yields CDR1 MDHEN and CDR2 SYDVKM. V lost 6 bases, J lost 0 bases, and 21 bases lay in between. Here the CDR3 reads CASSPTQFESYSNQPQHF. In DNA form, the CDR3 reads TGTGCCAGCAGCCCCACCCAGTTTGAGAGTTATAGCAATCAGCCCCAGCATTTT.

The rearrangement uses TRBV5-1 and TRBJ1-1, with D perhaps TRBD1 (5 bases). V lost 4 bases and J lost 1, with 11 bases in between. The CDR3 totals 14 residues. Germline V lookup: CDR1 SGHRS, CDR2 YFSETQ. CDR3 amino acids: CASSPLTENTEAFF. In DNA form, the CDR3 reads TGCGCCAGCAGCCCACTGACAGAGAACACTGAAGCTTTCTTT.

This chain's CDR3 is CASSAPRTDNQPQHF. The CDR3 DNA reads TGTGCCAGTAGTGCCCCCCGGACAGACAATCAGCCCCAGCATTTT. The chain uses TRBV19 and TRBJ1-5; TRBD1 is a possible D gene (6 bases). The germline V and J ends were trimmed by 5 bases and 3 bases, with 14 bases remaining between them. There are 15 residues in the CDR3. CDR1 and CDR2 from the germline V gene are LNHDA and SQIVND (reference sequence). Using reference TRBV19 and TRBJ1-5 for the parts outside the CDR3, the full variable domain is DGGITQSPKYLFRKEGQNVTLSCEQNLNHDAMYWYRQDPGQGLRLIYYSQIVNDFQKGDIAEGYSVSREKKESFPLTVTSAQKNPTAFYLCASSAPRTDNQPQHFGDGTRLSIL.

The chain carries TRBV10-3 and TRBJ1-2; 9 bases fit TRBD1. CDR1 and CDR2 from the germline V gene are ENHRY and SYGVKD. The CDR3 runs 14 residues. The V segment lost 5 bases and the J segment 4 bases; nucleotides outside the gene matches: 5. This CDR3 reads CAISSGQGLYGYTF. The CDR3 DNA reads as TGTGCCATCAGTAGCGGACAGGGGCTCTATGGCTACACCTTC.

CDR3: CASSLAGGPWETQYF. In DNA, the CDR3 is TGCGCCAGCAGCTTGGCGGGAGGGCCTTGGGAGACCCAGTACTTC. The rearrangement links TRBV5-1 to TRBJ2-5; 8 bases align to TRBD2. The CDR3 extends over 15 amino acids. V lost 0 bases to trimming and J lost 5 bases; unmatched junction nucleotides: 6. Germline V CDR1 and CDR2: SGHRS, YFSETQ.

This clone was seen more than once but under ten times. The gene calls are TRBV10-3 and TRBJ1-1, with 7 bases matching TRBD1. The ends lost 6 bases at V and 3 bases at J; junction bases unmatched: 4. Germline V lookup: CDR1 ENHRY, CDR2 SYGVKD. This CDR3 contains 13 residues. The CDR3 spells CAIRDRLDTEAFF. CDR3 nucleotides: TGTGCCATCAGGGACAGGTTGGACACTGAAGCTTTCTTT.

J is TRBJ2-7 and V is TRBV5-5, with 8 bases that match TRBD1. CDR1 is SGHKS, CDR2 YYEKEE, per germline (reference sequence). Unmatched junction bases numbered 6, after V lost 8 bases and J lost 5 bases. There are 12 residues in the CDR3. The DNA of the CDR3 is TGTGCCAGTTCACAACAGGGGGACGAGCAGTACTTC. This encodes CASSQQGDEQYF.

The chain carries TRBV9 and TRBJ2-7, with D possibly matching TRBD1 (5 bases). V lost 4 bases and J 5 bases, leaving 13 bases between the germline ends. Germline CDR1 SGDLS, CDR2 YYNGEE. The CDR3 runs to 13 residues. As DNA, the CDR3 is TGTGCCAGCAGCCCAGGGTTCCCGGACGAGCAGTACTTC. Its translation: CASSPGFPDEQYF. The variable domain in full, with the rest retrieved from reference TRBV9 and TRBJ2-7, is DSGVTQTPKHLITATGQRVTLRCSPRSGDLSVYWYQQSLDQGLQFLIQYYNGEERAKGNILERFSAQQFPDLHSELNLSSLELGDSALYFCASSPGFPDEQYFGPGTRLTVT.

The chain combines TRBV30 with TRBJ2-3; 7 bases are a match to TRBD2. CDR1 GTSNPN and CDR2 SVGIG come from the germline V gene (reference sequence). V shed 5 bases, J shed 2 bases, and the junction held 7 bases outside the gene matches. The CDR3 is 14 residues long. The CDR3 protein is CAWRPSGYTDTQYF. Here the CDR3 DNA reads TGTGCCTGGCGCCCTAGCGGTTACACAGATACGCAGTATTTT. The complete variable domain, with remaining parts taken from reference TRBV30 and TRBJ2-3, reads SQTIHQWPATLVQPVGSPLSLECTVEGTSNPNLYWYRQAAGRGLQLLFYSVGIGQISSEVPQNLSASRPQDRQFILSSKKLLLSDSGFYLCAWRPSGYTDTQYFGPGTRLTVL.

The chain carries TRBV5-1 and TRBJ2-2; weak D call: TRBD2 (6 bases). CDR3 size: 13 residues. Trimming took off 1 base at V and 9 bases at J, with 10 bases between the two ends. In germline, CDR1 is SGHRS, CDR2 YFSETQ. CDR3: CASSLLGGRELFF. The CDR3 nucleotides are TGCGCCAGCAGCTTGCTGGGGGGACGGGAGCTGTTTTTT.

DNA for the CDR3: TGTGCCTCGGCCGGGGGATACGAGCAGTACTTC. Translating it yields CASAGGYEQYF. The chain carries TRBV30 and TRBJ2-7; D might be TRBD2 (6 bases). The germline V gene encodes CDR1 GTSNPN and CDR2 SVGIG (reference sequence). The CDR3 sequence is 11 residues long. Deletions cut 7 bases from V and 4 bases from J, with 11 bases between.

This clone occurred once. The CDR3 DNA sequence: TGTGCCAGCAGCTCCCGGACAGGGCAGACCTCTGGAAACACCATATATTTT. Translating gives CASSSRTGQTSGNTIYF. The rearrangement joins TRBV7-6 to TRBJ1-3, with TRBD1 matching over 8 bases. V was clipped by 4 bases and J by 0 bases; unmatched bases: 8. CDR3 length: 17 residues. Germline V CDR1 and CDR2: SGHVS, FNYEAQ.

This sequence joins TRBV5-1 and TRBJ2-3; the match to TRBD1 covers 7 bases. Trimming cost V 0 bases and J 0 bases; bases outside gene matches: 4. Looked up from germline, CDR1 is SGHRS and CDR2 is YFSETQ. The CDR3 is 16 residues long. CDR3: CASSLGTGPSTDTQYF. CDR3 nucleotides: TGCGCCAGCAGCTTGGGGACAGGTCCCAGCACAGATACGCAGTATTTT. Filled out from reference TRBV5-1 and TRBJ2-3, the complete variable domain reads KAGVTQTPRYLIKTRGQQVTLSCSPISGHRSVSWYQQTPGQGLQFLFEYFSETQRNKGNFPGRFSGRQFSNSRSEMNVSTLELGDSALYLCASSLGTGPSTDTQYFGPGTRLTVL.

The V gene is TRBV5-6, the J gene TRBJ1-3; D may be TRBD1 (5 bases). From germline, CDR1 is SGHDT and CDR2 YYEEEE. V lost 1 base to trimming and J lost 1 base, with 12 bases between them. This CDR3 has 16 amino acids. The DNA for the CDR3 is TGTGCCAGCAGCTTGTTAGGGGCGCGGTCTGGAAACACCATATATTTT. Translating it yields CASSLLGARSGNTIYF.

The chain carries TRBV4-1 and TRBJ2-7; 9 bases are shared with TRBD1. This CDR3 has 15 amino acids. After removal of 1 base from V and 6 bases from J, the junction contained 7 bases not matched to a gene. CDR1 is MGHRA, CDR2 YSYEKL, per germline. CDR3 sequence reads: CASSQAGQGKFEQYF. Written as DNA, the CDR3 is TGCGCCAGCAGCCAAGCGGGACAGGGCAAGTTCGAGCAGTACTTC.

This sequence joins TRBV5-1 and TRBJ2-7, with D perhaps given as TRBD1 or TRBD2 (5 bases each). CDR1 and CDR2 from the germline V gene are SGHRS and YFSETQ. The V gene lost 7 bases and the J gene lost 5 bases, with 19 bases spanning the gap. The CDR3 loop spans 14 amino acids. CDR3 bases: TGCGCCAGCGCCGGGACGGAGGAGGCGGACGAGCAGTACTTC. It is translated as CASAGTEEADEQYF. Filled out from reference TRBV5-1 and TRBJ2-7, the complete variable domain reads KAGVTQTPRYLIKTRGQQVTLSCSPISGHRSVSWYQQTPGQGLQFLFEYFSETQRNKGNFPGRFSGRQFSNSRSEMNVSTLELGDSALYLCASAGTEEADEQYFGPGTRLTVT.

For the CDR3, the DNA is TGTGCCAGCAGTTCACCGGGACAGGGTTTATTGGACACCTTC. This translates into CASSSPGQGLLDTF. V and J are TRBV6-5 and TRBJ1-2; TRBD1 aligns across 9 bases. Germline trimming cut 4 bases from V and 12 bases from J; bases unmatched to any gene: 12. Germline-derived CDR1 and CDR2 are MNHEY and SVGAGI. The CDR3 extends over 14 amino acids.

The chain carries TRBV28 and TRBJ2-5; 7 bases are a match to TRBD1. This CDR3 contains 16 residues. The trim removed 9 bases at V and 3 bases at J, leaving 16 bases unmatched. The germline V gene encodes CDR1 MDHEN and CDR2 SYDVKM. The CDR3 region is CASSSIGTVKKETQYF. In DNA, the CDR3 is TGTGCCAGTTCCTCTATCGGGACAGTCAAGAAAGAGACCCAGTACTTC.

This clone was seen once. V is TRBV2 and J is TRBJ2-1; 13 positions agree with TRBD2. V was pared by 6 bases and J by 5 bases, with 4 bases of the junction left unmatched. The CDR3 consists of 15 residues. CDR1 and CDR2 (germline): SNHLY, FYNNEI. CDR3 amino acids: CASRTGTSGDNEQFF. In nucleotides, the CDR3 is TGTGCCAGCAGGACCGGGACTAGCGGGGACAATGAGCAGTTCTTC. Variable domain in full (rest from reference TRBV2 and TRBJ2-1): EPEVTQTPSHQVTQMGQEVILRCVPISNHLYFYWYRQILGQKVEFLVSFYNNEISEKSEIFDDQFSVERPDGSNFTLKIRSTKLEDSAMYFCASRTGTSGDNEQFFGPGTRLTVL.

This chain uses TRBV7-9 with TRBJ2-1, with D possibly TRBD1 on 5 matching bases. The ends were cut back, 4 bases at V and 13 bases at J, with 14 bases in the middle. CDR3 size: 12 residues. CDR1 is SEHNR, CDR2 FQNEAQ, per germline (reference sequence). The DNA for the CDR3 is TGTGCCAGCAGCTGGGCGCAACAGGCACAGTTCTTC. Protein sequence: CASSWAQQAQFF.

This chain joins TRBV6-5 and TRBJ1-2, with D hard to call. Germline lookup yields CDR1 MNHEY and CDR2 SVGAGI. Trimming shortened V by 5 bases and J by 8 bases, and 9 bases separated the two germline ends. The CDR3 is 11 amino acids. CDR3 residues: CASSRDGGYTF. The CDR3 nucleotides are TGTGCCAGCAGTAGAGACGGGGGCTACACCTTC.

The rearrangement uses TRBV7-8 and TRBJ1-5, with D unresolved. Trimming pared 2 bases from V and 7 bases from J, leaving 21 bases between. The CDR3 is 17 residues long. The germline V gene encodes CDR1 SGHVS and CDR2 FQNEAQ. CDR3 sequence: CASSLSSRTLSGQPQHF. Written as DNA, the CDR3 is TGTGCCAGCAGCTTATCCTCCCGGACTCTCTCGGGCCAGCCCCAGCATTTT. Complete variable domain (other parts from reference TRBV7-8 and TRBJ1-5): GAGVSQSPRYKVAKRGQDVALRCDPISGHVSLFWYQQALGQGPEFLTYFQNEAQLDKSGLPSDRFFAERPEGSVSTLKIQRTQQEDSAVYLCASSLSSRTLSGQPQHFGDGTRLSIL.

The CDR3 spells CAWSRGQGLETQYF. The CDR3 region has the DNA TGTGCCTGGAGTAGAGGACAGGGACTTGAGACCCAGTACTTC. J is TRBJ2-5 and V is TRBV30; 8 bases are a match to TRBD1. The CDR3 has 14 residues. Unmatched junction bases numbered 7, after V lost 2 bases and J lost 5 bases. CDR1 GTSNPN and CDR2 SVGIG come from the germline V gene (reference sequence).

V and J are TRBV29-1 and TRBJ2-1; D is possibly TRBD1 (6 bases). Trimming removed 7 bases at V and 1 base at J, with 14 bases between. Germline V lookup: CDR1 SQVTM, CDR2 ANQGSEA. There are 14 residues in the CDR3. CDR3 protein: CSATRQGSYNEQFF. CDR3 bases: TGCAGCGCCACACGCCAGGGGTCCTACAATGAGCAGTTCTTC.